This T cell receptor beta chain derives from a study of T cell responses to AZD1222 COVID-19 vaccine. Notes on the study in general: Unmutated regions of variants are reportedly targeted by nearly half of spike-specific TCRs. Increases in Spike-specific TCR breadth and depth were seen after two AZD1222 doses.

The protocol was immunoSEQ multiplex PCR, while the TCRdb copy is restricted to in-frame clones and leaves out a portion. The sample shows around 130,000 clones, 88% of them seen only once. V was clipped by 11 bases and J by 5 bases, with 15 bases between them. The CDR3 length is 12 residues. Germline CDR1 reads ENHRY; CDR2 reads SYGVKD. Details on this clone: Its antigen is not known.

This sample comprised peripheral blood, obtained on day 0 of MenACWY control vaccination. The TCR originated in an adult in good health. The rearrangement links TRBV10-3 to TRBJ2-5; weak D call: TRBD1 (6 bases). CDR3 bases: TGTGCCTCCTCAGGGGTTTGGGAGACCCAGTACTTC. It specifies CASSGVWETQYF.